The T cell receptor (beta chain) under discussion was sequenced for a study of T cells after yellow fever vaccination. V gave up 1 base and J gave up 0 bases, with 22 bases separating them. CDR3 length equals 20 residues. TCRdb processed the 5' RACE reads anew with MiXCR; each CDR3 protein has one entry. The sample carries 500,000 to 650,000 distinct CDR3 sequences, about 15% recorded once. Specimen: PBMCs, collected less than 6 days after the first yellow fever vaccination. The TCR sequence derives from a man younger than 35 who received the YFV17D yellow fever vaccine. This chain connects TRBV12-3 or TRBV12-4 to TRBJ1-5, with D possibly TRBD1 on 5 matching bases. DNA for the CDR3: TGTGCCAGCAGTTTAGGCAGTCCGGGACCAAAAAAGGATAGCAATCAGCCCCAGCATTTT. Protein sequence: CASSLGSPGPKKDSNQPQHF.